This T cell receptor beta chain was identified during a study of blood T cell repertoires in COVID-19. Germline assignment: CDR1 SEHNR and CDR2 FQNEAQ (reference sequence). The CDR3 runs 18 residues. Trimming stripped 5 bases from V and 0 bases from J, with 22 bases between. In the original analysis: Estimation of nucleated cell counts relied on the amplification of reference gene primers. Profiled with immunoSEQ multiplex PCR; TCRdb holds only in-frame clones, not every one. The V and J calls and clone size come from that table; D and trimming were worked out from the DNA. The sample yields 150,000 to 200,000 clones, 70% to 80% seen once.

The origin of this receptor is a woman aged 40 to 50 with COVID-19, enrolled during active disease. Sequencing was done on a sample of peripheral blood. The chain combines TRBV7-9 with TRBJ1-1; tentatively, D is TRBD1 (5 bases). The CDR3 coding sequence is TGTGCCAGCAGCCCGGGGGGGAGGAAGGGCCCGTTGAACACTGAAGCTTTCTTT. Its protein product is CASSPGGRKGPLNTEAFF. Variable domain in full (rest from reference TRBV7-9 and TRBJ1-1): DTGVSQNPRHKITKRGQNVTFRCDPISEHNRLYWYRQTLGQGPEFLTYFQNEAQLEKSRLLSDRFSAERPKGSFSTLEIQRTEQGDSAMYLCASSPGGRKGPLNTEAFFGQGTRLTVV.